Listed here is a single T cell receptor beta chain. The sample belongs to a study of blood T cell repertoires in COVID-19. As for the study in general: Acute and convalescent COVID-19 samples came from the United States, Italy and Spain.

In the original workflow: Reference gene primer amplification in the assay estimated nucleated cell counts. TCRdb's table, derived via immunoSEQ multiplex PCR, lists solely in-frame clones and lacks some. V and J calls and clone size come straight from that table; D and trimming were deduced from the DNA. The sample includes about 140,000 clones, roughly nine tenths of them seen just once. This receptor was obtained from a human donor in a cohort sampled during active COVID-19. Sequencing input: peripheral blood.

The CDR3 DNA sequence: TGTGCCAGCAGTACAACGGATGGGGCCGAGCAGTACTTC. This codes for CASSTTDGAEQYF. The chain has TRBV7-3 and TRBJ2-7; D perhaps matches TRBD1 (5 bases). V was shortened by 6 bases and J by 6 bases, with 15 bases between the two germline ends. Germline CDR1 reads SGHTA; CDR2 reads FQGTGA. CDR3 length: 13 residues.